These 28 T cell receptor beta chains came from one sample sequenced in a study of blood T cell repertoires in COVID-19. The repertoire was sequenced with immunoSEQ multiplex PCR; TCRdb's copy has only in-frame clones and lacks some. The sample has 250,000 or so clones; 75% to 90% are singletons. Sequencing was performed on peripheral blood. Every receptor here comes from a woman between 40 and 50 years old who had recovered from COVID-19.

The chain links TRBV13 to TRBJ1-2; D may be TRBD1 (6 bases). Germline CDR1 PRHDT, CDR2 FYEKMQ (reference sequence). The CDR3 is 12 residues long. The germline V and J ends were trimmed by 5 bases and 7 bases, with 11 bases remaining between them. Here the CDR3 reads CASSPTGSGYTF. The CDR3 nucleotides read TGTGCCAGCAGCCCAACAGGGTCTGGCTACACCTTC.

CDR3 DNA sequence: TGTGCCACCAAGGGACAGATCTCTGGGGCCAACGTCCTGACTTTC. As protein: CATKGQISGANVLTF. The chain joins TRBV10-3 to TRBJ2-6; 7 bases map to TRBD1. The CDR3 is 15 residues long. CDR1 and CDR2 (germline): ENHRY, SYGVKD. Trimming took 10 bases from V and 0 from J; bases not matched to a gene: 6.

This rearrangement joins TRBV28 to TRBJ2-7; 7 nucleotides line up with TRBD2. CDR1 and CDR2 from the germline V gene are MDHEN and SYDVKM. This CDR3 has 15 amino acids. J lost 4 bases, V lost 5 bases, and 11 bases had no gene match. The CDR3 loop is CASSPSGGAGYEQYF. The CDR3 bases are TGTGCCAGCAGTCCCTCGGGAGGAGCAGGTTACGAGCAGTACTTC.

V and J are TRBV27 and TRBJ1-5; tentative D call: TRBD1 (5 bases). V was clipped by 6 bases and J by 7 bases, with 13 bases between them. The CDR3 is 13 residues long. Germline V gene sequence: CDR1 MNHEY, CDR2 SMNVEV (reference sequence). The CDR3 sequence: CASSTGLAQPQHF. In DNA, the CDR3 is TGTGCCAGCAGCACAGGTTTGGCGCAGCCCCAGCATTTT.

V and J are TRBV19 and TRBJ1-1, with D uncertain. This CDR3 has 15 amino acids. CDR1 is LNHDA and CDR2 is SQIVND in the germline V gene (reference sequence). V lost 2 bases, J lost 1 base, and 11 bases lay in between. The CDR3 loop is CASSISSAGNTEAFF. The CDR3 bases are TGTGCCAGTAGTATAAGTTCGGCAGGGAACACTGAAGCTTTCTTT.

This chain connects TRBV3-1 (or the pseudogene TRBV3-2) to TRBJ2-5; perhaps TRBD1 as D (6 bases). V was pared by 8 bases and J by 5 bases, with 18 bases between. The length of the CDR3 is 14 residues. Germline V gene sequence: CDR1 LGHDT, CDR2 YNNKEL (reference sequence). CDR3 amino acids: CASHLTGYGETQYF. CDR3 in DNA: TGTGCCAGCCATCTTACAGGGTATGGCGAGACCCAGTACTTC.

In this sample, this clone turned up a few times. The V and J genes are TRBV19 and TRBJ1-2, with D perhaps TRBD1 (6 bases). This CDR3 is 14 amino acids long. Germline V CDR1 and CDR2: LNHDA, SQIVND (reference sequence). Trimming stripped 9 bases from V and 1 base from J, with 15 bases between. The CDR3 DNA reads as TGTGCCAGCTCCGGGACAATGTTTAACTATGGCTACACCTTC. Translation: CASSGTMFNYGYTF.

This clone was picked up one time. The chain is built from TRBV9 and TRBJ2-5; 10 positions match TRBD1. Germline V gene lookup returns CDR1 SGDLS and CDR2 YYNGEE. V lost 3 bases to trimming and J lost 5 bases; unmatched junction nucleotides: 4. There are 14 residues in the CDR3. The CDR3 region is CASSDPGQGETQYF. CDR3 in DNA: TGTGCCAGCAGCGATCCGGGACAGGGGGAGACCCAGTACTTC. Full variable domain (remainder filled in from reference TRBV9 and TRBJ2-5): DSGVTQTPKHLITATGQRVTLRCSPRSGDLSVYWYQQSLDQGLQFLIQYYNGEERAKGNILERFSAQQFPDLHSELNLSSLELGDSALYFCASSDPGQGETQYFGPGTRLLVL.

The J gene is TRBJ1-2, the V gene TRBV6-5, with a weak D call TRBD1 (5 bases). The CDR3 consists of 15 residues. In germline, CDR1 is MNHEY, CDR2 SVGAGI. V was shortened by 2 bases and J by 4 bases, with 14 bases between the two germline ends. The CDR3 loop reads CASSYPARGIYGYTF. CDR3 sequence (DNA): TGTGCCAGCAGTTACCCCGCCCGGGGGATCTATGGCTACACCTTC.

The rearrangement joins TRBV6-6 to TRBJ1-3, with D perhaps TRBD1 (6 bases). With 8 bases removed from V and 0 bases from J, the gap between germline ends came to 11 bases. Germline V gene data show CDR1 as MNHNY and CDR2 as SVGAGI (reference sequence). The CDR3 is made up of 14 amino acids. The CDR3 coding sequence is TGTGCCAGCGGATACAGGGTCTCTGGAAACACCATATATTTT. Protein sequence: CASGYRVSGNTIYF.

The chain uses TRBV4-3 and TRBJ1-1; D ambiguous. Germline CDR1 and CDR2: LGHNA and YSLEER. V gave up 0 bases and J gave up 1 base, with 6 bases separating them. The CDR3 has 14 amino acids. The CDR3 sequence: CASSQDRGNTEAFF. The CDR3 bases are TGCGCCAGCAGCCAAGATCGGGGGAACACTGAAGCTTTCTTT.

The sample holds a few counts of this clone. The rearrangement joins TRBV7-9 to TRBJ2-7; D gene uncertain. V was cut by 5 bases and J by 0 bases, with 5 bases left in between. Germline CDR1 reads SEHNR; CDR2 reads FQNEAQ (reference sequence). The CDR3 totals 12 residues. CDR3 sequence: CASSHSSYEQYF. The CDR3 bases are TGTGCCAGCAGCCACAGCTCCTACGAGCAGTACTTC.

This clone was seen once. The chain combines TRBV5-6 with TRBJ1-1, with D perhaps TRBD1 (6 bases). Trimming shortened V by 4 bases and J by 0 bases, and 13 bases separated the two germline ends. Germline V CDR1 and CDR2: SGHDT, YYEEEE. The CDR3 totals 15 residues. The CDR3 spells CASSPPGTLNTEAFF. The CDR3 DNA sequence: TGTGCCAGCAGCCCCCCCGGGACACTGAACACTGAAGCTTTCTTT.

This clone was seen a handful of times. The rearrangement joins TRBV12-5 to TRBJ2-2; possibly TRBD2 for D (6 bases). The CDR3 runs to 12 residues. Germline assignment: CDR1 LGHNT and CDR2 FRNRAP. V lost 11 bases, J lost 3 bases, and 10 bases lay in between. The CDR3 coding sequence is TGTGCTGGGCGGGATGACACCGGGGAGCTGTTTTTT. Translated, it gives CAGRDDTGELFF.

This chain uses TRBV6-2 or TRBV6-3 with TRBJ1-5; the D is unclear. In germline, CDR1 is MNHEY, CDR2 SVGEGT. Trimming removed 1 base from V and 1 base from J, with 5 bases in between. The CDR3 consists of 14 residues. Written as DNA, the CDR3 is TGTGCCAGCAGTTACTGGCAGAGCAATCAGCCCCAGCATTTT. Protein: CASSYWQSNQPQHF.

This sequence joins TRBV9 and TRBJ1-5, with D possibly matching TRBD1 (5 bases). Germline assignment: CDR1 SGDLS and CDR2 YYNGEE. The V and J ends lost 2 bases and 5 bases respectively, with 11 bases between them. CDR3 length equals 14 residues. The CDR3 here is CASSVGAGYQPQHF. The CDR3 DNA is TGTGCCAGCAGCGTTGGGGCAGGGTATCAGCCCCAGCATTTT.

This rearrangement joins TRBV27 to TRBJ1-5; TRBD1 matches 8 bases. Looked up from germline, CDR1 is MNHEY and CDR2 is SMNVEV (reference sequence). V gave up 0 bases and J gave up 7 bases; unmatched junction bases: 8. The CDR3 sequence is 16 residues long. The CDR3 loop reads CASSLSGQGAGQPQHF. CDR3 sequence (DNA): TGTGCCAGCAGTTTATCGGGGCAGGGGGCTGGACAGCCCCAGCATTTT.

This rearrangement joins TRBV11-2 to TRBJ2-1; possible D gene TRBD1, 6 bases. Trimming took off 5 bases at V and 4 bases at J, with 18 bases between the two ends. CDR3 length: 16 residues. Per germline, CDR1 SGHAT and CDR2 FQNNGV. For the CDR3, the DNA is TGTGCCAGCAGCCCCGGGACAACGCCGCTTTACAATGAGCAGTTCTTC. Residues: CASSPGTTPLYNEQFF.

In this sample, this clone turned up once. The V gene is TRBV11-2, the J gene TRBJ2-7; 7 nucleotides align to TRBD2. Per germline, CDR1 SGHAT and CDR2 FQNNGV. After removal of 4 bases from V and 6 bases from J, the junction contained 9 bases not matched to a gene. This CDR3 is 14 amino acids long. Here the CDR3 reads CASSSTTSLGEQYF. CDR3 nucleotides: TGTGCCAGCAGCTCAACGACTAGCCTCGGCGAGCAGTACTTC.

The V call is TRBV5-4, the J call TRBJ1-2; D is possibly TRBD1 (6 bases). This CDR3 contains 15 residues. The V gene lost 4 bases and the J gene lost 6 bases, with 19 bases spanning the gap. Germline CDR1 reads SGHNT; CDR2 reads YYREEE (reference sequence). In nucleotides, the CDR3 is TGTGCCAGCAGCGGGTCGGACAGACTTCTTCATGGCTACACCTTC. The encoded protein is CASSGSDRLLHGYTF.

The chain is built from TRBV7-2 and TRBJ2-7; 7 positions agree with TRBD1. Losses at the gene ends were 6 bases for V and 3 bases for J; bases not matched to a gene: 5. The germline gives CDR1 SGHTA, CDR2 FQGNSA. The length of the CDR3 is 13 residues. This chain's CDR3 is CASSRQGNYEQYF. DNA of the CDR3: TGTGCCAGCAGTCGACAGGGAAACTACGAGCAGTACTTC.

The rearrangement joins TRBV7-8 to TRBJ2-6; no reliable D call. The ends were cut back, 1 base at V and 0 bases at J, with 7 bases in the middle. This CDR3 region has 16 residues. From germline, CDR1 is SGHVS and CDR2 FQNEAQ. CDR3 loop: CASSLDVSSGANVLTF. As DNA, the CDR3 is TGTGCCAGCAGCTTAGATGTTAGCTCTGGGGCCAACGTCCTGACTTTC.

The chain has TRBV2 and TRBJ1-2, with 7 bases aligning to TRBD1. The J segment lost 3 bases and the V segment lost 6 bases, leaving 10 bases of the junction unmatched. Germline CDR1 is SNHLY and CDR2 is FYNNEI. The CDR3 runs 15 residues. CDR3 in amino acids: CASRAAWGTDYGYTF. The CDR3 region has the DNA TGTGCCAGCAGGGCGGCGTGGGGGACAGACTATGGCTACACCTTC.

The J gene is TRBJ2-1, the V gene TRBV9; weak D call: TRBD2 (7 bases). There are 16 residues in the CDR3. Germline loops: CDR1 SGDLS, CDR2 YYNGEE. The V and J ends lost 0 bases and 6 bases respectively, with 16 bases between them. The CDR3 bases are TGTGCCAGCAGCGTAGGCCCCGGGGGGCCCGTCAATGAGCAGTTCTTC. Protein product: CASSVGPGGPVNEQFF.

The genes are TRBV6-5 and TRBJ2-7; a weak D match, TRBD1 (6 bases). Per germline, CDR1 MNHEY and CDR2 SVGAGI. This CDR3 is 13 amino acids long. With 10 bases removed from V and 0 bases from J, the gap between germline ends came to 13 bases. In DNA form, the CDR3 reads TGTGCCACCAGGACAGCGAACTCCTACGAGCAGTACTTC. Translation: CATRTANSYEQYF.

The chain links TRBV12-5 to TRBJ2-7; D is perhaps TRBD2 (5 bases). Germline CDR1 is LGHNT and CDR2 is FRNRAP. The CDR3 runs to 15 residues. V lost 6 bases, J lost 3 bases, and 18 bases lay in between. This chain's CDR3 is CASGPPRVYLYEQYF. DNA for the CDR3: TGTGCTAGTGGCCCCCCGCGGGTCTACCTCTACGAGCAGTACTTC.

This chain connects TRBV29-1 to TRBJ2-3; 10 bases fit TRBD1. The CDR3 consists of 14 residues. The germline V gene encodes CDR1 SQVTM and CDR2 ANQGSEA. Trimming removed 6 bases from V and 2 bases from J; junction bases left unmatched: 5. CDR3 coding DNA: TGCAGCGTCCGACAGGGGGCCTACACAGATACGCAGTATTTT. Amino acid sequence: CSVRQGAYTDTQYF.

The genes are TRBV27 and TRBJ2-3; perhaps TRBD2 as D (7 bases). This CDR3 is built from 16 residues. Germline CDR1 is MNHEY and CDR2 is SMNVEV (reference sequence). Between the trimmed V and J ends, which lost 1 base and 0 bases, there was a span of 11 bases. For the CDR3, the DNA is TGTGCCAGCAGTTTATTCGCGGGGGCAAGCACAGATACGCAGTATTTT. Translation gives CASSLFAGASTDTQYF.